These T cell receptor beta chains were read from a single sample in a study of blood T cell repertoires in COVID-19. TCRdb's copy holds only in-frame clones and misses some; the assay was immunoSEQ multiplex PCR. The sample holds about 300,000 clones, 70% to 90% seen once. The source material was PBMCs or T cells enriched from blood (not recorded which). These receptors came from a man between 25 and 39 years old who had recovered from COVID-19. Both conserved end residues are part of each CDR3. D genes are given only for firm matches.

TRBJ1-1 | . | TRBV7-9 | TGTGCCAGCAGCCCTAATATGATCGGGGTGGACACTGAAGCTTTCTTT | CASSPNMIGVDTEAFF
TRBJ2-1 | . | TRBV12-3/TRBV12-4 | TGTGCCAGCAGTTTAGCAGGGGGCAATGAGCAGTTCTTC | CASSLAGGNEQFF
TRBJ2-7 | . | TRBV6-2/TRBV6-3 | TGTGCCAGCAGTTACGTTGGGAGCTACGAGCAGTACTTC | CASSYVGSYEQYF
TRBJ1-3 | . | TRBV7-9 | TGTGCCAGCAGCTTAGACACAGGGAACACCATATATTTT | CASSLDTGNTIYF
TRBJ1-6 | TRBD1 | TRBV11-2 | TGTGCCAGCAGCCCCGACTCCGGGACAGGCATAAATTCACCCCTCCACTTT | CASSPDSGTGINSPLHF
TRBJ2-3 | TRBD2 | TRBV5-1 | TGCGCCAGCAGCTTGGGGGGACTAGGGGCGACAGATACGCAGTATTTT | CASSLGGLGATDTQYF
TRBJ1-1 | TRBD1 | TRBV27 | TGTGCCAGCATATCGTTCGGGACAGAGTACACTGAAGCTTTCTTT | CASISFGTEYTEAFF
TRBJ2-3 | . | TRBV12-3/TRBV12-4 | TGTGCCAGCTCTGACGGGTCAGATACGCAGTATTTT | CASSDGSDTQYF
TRBJ2-2 | . | TRBV10-1 | TGCGCCACCAAAGAAGGGAGCGAGGTCGCCGGGGAGCTGTTTTTT | CATKEGSEVAGELFF
TRBJ2-1 | TRBD2 | TRBV24-1 | TGTGCCACCAGTGAAACGAGCGGGGGGTCCTACAATGAGCAGTTCTTC | CATSETSGGSYNEQFF
TRBJ1-1 | . | TRBV7-9 | TGTGCCAGCAGCTTTAGTAACACTGAAGCTTTCTTT | CASSFSNTEAFF
TRBJ2-2 | TRBD2 | TRBV9 | TGTGCCAGCAGCGCTGCCGGGACTAGCCTCACCGGGGAGCTGTTTTTT | CASSAAGTSLTGELFF
TRBJ2-1 | . | TRBV30 | TGTGCACACACGGGGGGCCTTTACAATGAGCAGTTCTTC | CAHTGGLYNEQFF
TRBJ1-6 | . | TRBV6-6 | TGTGCCAGCAGCGGCGGGGTCTCACCCCTCCACTTT | CASSGGVSPLHF
TRBJ1-1 | TRBD1 | TRBV5-1 | TGCGCCAGCAGCTTAAAGACAGGGGGGAACACTGAAGCTTTCTTT | CASSLKTGGNTEAFF
TRBJ1-6 | . | TRBV7-9 | TGTGCCAGCAGCTTACCACCCAGCGGATCCCCCGCGTGGTCACCCCTCCACTTT | CASSLPPSGSPAWSPLHF